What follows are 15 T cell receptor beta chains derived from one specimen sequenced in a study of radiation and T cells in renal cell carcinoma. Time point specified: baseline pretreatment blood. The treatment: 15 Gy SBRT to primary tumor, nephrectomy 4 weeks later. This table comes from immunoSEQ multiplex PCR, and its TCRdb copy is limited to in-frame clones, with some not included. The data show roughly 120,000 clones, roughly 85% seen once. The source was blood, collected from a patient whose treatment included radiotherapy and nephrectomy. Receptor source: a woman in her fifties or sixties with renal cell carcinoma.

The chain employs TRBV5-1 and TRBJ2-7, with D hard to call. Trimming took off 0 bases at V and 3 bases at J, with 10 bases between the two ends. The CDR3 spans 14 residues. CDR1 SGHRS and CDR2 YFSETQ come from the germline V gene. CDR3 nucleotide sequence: TGCGCCAGCAGCTTGGCAGACGGTGTCTACGAGCAGTACTTC. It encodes CASSLADGVYEQYF.

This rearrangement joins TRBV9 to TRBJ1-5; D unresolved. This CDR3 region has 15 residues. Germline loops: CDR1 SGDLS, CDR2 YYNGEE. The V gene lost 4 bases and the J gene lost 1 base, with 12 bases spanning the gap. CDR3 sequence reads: CASSPRLGSNQPQHF. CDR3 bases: TGTGCCAGCAGCCCCCGGCTCGGCAGCAATCAGCCCCAGCATTTT. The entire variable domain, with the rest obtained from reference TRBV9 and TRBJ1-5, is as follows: DSGVTQTPKHLITATGQRVTLRCSPRSGDLSVYWYQQSLDQGLQFLIQYYNGEERAKGNILERFSAQQFPDLHSELNLSSLELGDSALYFCASSPRLGSNQPQHFGDGTRLSIL.

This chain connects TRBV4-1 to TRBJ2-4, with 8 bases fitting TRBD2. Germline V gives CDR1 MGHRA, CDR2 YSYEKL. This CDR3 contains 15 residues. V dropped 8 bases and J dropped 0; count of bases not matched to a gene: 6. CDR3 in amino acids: CASPRGGAAKNIQYF. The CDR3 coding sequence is TGCGCCAGCCCCCGGGGGGGGGCAGCCAAAAACATTCAGTACTTC.

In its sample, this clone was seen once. CDR3: CASSRDSSYNEQFF. The CDR3 coding sequence is TGCGCCAGTTCCCGGGACAGCTCCTACAATGAGCAGTTCTTC. The chain is built from TRBV5-1 and TRBJ2-1; 7 bases line up with TRBD1. The germline V gene encodes CDR1 SGHRS and CDR2 YFSETQ. There are 14 residues in the CDR3. J lost 0 bases, V lost 8 bases, and 5 bases had no gene match.

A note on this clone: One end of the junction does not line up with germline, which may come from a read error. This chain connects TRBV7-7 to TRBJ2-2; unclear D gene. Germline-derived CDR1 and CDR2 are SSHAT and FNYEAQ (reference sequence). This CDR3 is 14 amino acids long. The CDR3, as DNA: TGTGCTAGCAGCTTGGGTAGAAACACCGGGGAGCTGTTTTTT. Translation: CASSLGRNTGELFF.

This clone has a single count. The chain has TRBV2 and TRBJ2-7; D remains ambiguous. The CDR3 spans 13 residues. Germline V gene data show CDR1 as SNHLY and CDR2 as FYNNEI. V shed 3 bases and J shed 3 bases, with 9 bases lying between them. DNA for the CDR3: TGTGCCAGCAGTGATTCCACTTACTACGAGCAGTACTTC. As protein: CASSDSTYYEQYF.

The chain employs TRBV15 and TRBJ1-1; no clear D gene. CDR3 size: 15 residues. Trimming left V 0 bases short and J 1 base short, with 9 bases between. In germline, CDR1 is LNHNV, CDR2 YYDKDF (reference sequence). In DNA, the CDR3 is TGTGCCACCAGCAGAGATCGAGGCCCGAACACTGAAGCTTTCTTT. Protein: CATSRDRGPNTEAFF.

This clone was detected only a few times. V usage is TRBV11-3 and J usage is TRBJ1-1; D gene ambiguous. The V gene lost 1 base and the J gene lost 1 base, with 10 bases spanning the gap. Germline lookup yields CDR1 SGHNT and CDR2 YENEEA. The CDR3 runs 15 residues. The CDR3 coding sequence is TGTGCCAGCAGCTTAGGAGGAGACGGGAACACTGAAGCTTTCTTT. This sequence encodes CASSLGGDGNTEAFF.

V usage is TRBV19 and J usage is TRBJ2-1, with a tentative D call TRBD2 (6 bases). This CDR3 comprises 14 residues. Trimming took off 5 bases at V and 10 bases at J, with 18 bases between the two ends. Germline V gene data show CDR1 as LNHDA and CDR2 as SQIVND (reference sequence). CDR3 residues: CASSVIAGLREQFF. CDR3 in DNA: TGTGCCAGTAGTGTCATTGCCGGACTAAGGGAGCAGTTCTTC.

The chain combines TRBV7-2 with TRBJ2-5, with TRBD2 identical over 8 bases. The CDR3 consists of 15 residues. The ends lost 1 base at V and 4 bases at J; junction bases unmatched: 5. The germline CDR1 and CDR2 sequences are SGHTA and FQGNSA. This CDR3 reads CASSLGAGTRETQYF. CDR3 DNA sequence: TGTGCCAGCAGCTTAGGTGCGGGGACTAGAGAGACCCAGTACTTC.

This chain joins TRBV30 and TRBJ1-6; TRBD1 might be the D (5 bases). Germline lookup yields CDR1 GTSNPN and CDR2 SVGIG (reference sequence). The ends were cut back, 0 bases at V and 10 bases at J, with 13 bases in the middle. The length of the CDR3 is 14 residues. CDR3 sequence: CAWSVLGVDSPLHF. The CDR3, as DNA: TGTGCCTGGAGTGTACTAGGGGTCGACTCACCCCTCCACTTT. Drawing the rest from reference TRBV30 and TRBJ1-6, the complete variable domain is SQTIHQWPATLVQPVGSPLSLECTVEGTSNPNLYWYRQAAGRGLQLLFYSVGIGQISSEVPQNLSASRPQDRQFILSSKKLLLSDSGFYLCAWSVLGVDSPLHFGNGTRLTVT.

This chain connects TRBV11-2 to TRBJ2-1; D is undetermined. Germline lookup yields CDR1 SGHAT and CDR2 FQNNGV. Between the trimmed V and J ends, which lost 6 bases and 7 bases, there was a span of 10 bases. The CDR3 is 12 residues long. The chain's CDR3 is CASSQQWNEQFF. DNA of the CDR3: TGTGCCAGCAGTCAGCAGTGGAATGAGCAGTTCTTC.

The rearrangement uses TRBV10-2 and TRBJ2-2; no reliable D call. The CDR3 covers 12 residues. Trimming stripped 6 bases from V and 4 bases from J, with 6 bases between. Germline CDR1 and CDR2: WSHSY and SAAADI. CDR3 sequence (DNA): TGCGCCAGCAGAGAACTCACCGGGGAGCTGTTTTTT. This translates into CASRELTGELFF.

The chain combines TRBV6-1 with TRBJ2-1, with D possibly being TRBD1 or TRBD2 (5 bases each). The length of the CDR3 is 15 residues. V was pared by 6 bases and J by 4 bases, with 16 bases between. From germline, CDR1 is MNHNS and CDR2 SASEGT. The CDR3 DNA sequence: TGTGCCAGCAGGGTGACTAACGGGGCTTACAATGAGCAGTTCTTC. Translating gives CASRVTNGAYNEQFF.

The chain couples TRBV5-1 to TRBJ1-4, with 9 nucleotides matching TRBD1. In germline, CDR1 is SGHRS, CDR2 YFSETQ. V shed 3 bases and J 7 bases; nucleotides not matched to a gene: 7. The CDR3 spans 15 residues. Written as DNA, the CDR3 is TGCGCCAGCAGCTGGACAGGGGAAATCCCTGAAAAACTGTTTTTT. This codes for CASSWTGEIPEKLFF.